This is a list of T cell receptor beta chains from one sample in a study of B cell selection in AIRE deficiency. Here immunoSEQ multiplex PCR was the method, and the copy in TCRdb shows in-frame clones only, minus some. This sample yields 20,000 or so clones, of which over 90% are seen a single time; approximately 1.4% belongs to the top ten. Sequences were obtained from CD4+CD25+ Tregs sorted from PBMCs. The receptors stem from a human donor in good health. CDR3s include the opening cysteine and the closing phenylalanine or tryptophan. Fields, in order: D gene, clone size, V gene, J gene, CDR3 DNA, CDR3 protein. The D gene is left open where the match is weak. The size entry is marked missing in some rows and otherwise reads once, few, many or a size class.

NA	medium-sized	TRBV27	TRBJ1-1	TGTGCCAGCAGTCCCGGAGGCACTGAAGCTTTCTTT	CASSPGGTEAFF
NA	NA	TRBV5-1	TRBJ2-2	TGCGCCAGCAGCTTGAAGGGAGGCGGGACCGGGGAGCTGTTTTTT	CASSLKGGGTGELFF
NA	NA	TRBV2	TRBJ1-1	TGTGCCAGCAGTGACAGGGGTACGAACACTGAAGCTTTCTTT	CASSDRGTNTEAFF
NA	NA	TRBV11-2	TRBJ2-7	TGTGCCAGCAGCTTAACCCGGGGCGCAGTGTCCTACGAGCAGTACTTC	CASSLTRGAVSYEQYF
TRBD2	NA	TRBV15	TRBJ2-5	TGTGCCACCAGCAGAGACGGGACTAGCGGGAGAGCAGAGACCCAGTACTTC	CATSRDGTSGRAETQYF
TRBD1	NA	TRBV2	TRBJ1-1	TGTGCCAGCAGTGGCGACAGGGGGCCTGAAGCTTTCTTT	CASSGDRGPEAFF
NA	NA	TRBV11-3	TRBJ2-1	TGTGCCAGCAGCTTAGGGGTGCAAGATGGTGAGCAGTTCTTC	CASSLGVQDGEQFF
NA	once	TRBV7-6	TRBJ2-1	TGTGCCAGCAGCTTTAGCGGAGCCACCCGCTCCTACAATGAGCAGTTCTTC	CASSFSGATRSYNEQFF
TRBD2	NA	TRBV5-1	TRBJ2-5	TGCGCCAGCAGCCAGAGTAGCGGGAGGGCCGAAGAGACCCAGTACTTC	CASSQSSGRAEETQYF
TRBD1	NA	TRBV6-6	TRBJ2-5	TGTGCCAGCAGTTACACAGGGGCCGGCCAAGAGACCCAGTACTTC	CASSYTGAGQETQYF
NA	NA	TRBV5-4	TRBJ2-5	TGTGCCAGCAGCTTGGGTCAGGAAGAGACCCAGTACTTC	CASSLGQEETQYF
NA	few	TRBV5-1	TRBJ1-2	TGCGCCAGCAGCTTGGCGTTGGGACCGAATGGCTACACCTTC	CASSLALGPNGYTF
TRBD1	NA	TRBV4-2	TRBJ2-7	TGTGCCAGCAGCCAAGTGGGGACAGGTGTATTCTCCTACGAGCAGTACTTC	CASSQVGTGVFSYEQYF
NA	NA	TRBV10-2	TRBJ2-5	TGCGCCAGCCAGGGTATTGGGGAGACCCAGTACTTC	CASQGIGETQYF
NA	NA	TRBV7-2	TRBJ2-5	TGTGCCAGCAGCTTAGGACAGCAAGAGACCCAGTACTTC	CASSLGQQETQYF
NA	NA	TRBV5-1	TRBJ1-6	TGCGCCAGCAGCTTTATAGCTGGGGGTGCGGATTCACCCCTCCACTTT	CASSFIAGGADSPLHF
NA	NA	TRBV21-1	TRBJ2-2	TGTGCCAGCAGCAAGGTCTCGACGGCGGCCTCGAACACCGGGGAGCTGTTTTTT	CASSKVSTAASNTGELFF
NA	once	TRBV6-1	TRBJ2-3	TGTGCCAGCCTGGACAGAGCCAGGGGAGATACGCAGTATTTT	CASLDRARGDTQYF
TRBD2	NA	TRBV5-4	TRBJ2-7	TGTGCCAGCAGCCCGGGCGCTAGCGGGCCTCCCTACGAGCAGTACTTC	CASSPGASGPPYEQYF
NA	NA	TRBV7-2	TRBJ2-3	TGTGCCAGCAGCCGCTATATAGATACGCAGTATTTT	CASSRYIDTQYF
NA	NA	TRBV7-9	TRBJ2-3	TGTGCCAGCAGCTTAGTGGTGGTCGGCGGTTTCCGGACAGATACGCAGTATTTT	CASSLVVVGGFRTDTQYF
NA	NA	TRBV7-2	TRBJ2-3	TGTGCCAGCAGCTTTGGATCGCGAAGCACAGATACGCAGTATTTT	CASSFGSRSTDTQYF